This T cell receptor beta chain was recovered during a study of neurological immune-mediated disorders. Germline CDR1 is DFQATT and CDR2 is SNEGSKA (reference sequence). Trimming cost V 6 bases and J 2 bases; bases outside gene matches: 4. The CDR3 spans 13 residues. General study findings and limits: CDR3 amino acid sequences of expanded clones were not shared across subjects, a result suggesting private repertoires in all groups.

TCRdb recomputed calls from the 5' RACE reads with MiXCR, one row per CDR3 protein. Of roughly 36,000 distinct CDR3 sequences detected, around an eighth appear once; the ten largest clones hold 27%. This clonotype was seen ten or more times. Its matching antigen is unknown. The rearrangement joins TRBV20-1 to TRBJ2-5; the match to TRBD2 covers 9 bases. This receptor was identified in a woman between 45 and 60 years old with HTLV-1-associated myelopathy (HAM/TSP). Material: PBMCs. CDR3 sequence reads: CSAVAGAQETQYF. The CDR3 DNA reads TGCAGTGCGGTAGCGGGGGCGCAAGAGACCCAGTACTTC.